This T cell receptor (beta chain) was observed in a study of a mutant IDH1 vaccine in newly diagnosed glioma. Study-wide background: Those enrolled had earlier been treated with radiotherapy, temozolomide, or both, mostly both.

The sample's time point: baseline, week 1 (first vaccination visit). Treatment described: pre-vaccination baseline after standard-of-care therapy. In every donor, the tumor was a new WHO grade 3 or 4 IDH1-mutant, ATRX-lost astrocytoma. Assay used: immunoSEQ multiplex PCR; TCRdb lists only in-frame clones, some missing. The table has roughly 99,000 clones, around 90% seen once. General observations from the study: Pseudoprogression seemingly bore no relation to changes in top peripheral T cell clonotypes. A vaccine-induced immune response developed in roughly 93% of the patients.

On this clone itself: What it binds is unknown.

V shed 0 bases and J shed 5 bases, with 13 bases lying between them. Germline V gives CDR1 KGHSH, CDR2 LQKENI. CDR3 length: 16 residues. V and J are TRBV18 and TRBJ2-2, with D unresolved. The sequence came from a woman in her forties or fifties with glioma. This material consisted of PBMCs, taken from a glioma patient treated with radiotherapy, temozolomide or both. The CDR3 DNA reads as TGTGCCAGCTCACCACCGGCCGGGCTGGGGACCGGGGAGCTGTTTTTT. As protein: CASSPPAGLGTGELFF. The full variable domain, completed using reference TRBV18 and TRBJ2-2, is NAGVMQNPRHLVRRRGQEARLRCSPMKGHSHVYWYRQLPEEGLKFMVYLQKENIIDESGMPKERFSAEFPKEGPSILRIQQVVRGDSAAYFCASSPPAGLGTGELFFGEGSRLTVL.